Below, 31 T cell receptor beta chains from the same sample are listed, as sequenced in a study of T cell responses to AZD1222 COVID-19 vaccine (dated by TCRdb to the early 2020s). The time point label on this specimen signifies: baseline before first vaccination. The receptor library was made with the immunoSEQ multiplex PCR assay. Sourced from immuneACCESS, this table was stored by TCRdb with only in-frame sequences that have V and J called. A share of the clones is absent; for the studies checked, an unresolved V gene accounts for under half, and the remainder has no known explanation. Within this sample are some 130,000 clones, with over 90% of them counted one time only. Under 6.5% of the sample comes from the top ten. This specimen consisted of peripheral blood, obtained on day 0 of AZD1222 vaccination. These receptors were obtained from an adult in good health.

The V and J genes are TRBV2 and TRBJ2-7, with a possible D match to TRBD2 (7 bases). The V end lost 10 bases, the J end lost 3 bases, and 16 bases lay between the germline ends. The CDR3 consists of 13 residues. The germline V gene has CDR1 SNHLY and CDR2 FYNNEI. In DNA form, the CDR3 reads TGTGCCATCCGGGGGGCCGGGGGCTACGAGCAGTACTTC. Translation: CAIRGAGGYEQYF.

The CDR3 here is CASSQDPNSEETQYF. CDR3 DNA: TGTGCCAGCAGCCAAGATCCAAACAGCGAAGAGACCCAGTACTTC. The chain has TRBV3-1 (or the pseudogene TRBV3-2) and TRBJ2-5; no definite D call. The CDR3 contains 15 residues. Between the trimmed V and J ends, which lost 0 bases and 3 bases, there was a span of 11 bases. In germline, CDR1 is LGHDT, CDR2 YNNKEL (reference sequence).

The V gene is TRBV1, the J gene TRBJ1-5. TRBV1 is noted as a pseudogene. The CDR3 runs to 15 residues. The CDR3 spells CTSSQEGRGGQPQHF. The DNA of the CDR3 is TGCACCAGCAGCCAAGAAGGCAGGGGAGGGCAGCCCCAGCATTTT.

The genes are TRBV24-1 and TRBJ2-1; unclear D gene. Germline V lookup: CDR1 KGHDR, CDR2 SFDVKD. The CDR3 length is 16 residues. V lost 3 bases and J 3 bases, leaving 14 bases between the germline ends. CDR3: CATSDRMERLYNEQFF. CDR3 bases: TGTGCCACCAGTGATAGAATGGAACGCCTCTACAATGAGCAGTTCTTC.

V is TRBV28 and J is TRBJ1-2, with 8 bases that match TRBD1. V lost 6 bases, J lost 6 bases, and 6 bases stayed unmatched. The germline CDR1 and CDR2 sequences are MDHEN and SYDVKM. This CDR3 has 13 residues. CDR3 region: CASRTQGVNGYTF. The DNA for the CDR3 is TGTGCCAGCAGGACACAGGGGGTAAATGGCTACACCTTC.

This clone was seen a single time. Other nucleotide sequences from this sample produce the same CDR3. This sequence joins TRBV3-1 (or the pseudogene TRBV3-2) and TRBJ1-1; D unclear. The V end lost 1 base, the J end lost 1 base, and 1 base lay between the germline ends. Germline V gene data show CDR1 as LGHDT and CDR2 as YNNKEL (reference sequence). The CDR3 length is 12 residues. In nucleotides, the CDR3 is TGTGCCAGCAGCCAAGGGAACACTGAAGCTTTCTTT. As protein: CASSQGNTEAFF.

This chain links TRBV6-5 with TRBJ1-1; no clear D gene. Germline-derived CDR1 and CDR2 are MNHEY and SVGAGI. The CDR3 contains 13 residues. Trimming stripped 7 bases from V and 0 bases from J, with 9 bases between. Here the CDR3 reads CASKEGLNTEAFF. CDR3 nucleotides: TGTGCCAGCAAAGAGGGCCTGAACACTGAAGCTTTCTTT.

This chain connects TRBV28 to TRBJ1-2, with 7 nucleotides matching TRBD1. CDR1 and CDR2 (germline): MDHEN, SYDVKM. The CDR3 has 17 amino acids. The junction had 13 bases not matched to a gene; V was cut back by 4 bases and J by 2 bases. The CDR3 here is CASSSSSTGEGNYGYTF. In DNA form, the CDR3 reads TGTGCCAGCAGTTCCTCCTCTACAGGGGAAGGAAACTATGGCTACACCTTC.

CDR3: CAIFEDTNTEAFF. CDR3 in DNA: TGTGCCATCTTCGAGGACACGAACACTGAAGCTTTCTTT. The chain employs TRBV10-3 and TRBJ1-1; possible D gene TRBD1, 5 bases. Trimming removed 8 bases at V and 1 base at J, with 11 bases between. This CDR3 is 13 amino acids long. Looked up from germline, CDR1 is ENHRY and CDR2 is SYGVKD.

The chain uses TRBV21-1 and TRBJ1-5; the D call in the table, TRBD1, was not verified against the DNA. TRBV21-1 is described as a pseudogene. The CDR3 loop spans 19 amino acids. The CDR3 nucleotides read TGTGCCAGCAGCAACCCGGCTGGAGACAGGGTAAAGAGCAATCAGCCCCAGCATTTT. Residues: CASSNPAGDRVKSNQPQHF.

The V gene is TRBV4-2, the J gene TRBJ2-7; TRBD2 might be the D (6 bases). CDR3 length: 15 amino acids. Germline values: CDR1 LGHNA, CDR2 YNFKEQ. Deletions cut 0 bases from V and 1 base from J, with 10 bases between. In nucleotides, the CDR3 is TGTGCCAGCAGCCAAGATGAGACTAGGTCCTACGAGCAGTACTTC. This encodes CASSQDETRSYEQYF.

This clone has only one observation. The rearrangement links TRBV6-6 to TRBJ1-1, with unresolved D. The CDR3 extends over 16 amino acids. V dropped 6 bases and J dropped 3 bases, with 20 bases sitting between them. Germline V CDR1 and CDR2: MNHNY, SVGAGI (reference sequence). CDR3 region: CASSSRKGSSDTEAFF. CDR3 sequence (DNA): TGTGCCAGCAGCTCCCGGAAGGGTTCATCAGACACTGAAGCTTTCTTT.

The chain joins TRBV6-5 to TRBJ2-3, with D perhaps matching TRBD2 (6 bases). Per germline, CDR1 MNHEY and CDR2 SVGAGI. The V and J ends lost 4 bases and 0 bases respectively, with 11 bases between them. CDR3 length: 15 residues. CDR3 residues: CASSFSRESTDTQYF. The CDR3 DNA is TGTGCCAGCAGTTTTAGTCGGGAGAGCACAGATACGCAGTATTTT.

CDR3 sequence (DNA): TGTGCCAGCAGTTACTCCCGGGGGCGGGTGAAAGCTTTCTTT. Protein sequence: CASSYSRGRVKAFF. The chain joins TRBV6-5 to TRBJ1-1; D may be TRBD1 (6 bases). CDR3 length equals 14 residues. The germline V and J ends were trimmed by 0 bases and 9 bases, with 14 bases remaining between them. Germline V gene sequence: CDR1 MNHEY, CDR2 SVGAGI.

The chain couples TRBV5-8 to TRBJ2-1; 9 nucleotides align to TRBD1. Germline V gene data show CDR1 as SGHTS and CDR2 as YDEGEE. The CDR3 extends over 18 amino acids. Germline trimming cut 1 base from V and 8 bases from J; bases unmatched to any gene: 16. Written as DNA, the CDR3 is TGTGCCAGCAGCTTGCAGGACAGGGGTGTATACGCCGGTGATGAGCAGTTCTTC. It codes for CASSLQDRGVYAGDEQFF.

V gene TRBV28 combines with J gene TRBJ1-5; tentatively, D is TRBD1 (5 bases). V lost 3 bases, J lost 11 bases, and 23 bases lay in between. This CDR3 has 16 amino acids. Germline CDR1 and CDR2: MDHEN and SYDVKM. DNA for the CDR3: TGTGCCAGCAGTTTTTTGCGGGACGCAGCAAGTCGGTCCCAGCATTTT. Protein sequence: CASSFLRDAASRSQHF.

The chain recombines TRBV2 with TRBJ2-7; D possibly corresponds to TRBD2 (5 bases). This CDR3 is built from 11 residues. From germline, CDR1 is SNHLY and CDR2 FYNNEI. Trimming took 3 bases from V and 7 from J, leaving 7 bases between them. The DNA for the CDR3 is TGTGCCAGCAGTGAGGACTGGGAGCAGTACTTC. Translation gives CASSEDWEQYF.

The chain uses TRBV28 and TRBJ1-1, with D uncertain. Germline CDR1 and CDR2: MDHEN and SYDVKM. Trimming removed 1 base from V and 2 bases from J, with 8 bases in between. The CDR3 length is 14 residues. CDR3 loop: CASSLSRSNTEAFF. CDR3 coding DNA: TGTGCCAGCAGTTTATCCAGGAGCAACACTGAAGCTTTCTTT.

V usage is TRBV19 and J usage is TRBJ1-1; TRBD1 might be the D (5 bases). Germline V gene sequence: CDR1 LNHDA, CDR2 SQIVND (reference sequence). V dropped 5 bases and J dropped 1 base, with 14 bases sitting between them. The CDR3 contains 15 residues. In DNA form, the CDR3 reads TGTGCCAGTAGTTCAAGAAGTCAGGGGAACACTGAAGCTTTCTTT. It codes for CASSSRSQGNTEAFF. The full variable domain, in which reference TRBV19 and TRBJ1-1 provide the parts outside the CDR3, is DGGITQSPKYLFRKEGQNVTLSCEQNLNHDAMYWYRQDPGQGLRLIYYSQIVNDFQKGDIAEGYSVSREKKESFPLTVTSAQKNPTAFYLCASSSRSQGNTEAFFGQGTRLTVV.

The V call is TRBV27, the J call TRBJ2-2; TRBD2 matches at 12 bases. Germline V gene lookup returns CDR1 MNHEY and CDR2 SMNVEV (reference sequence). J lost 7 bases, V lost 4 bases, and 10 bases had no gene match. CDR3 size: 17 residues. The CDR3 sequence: CASSSPPGLAGFGELFF. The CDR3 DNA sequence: TGTGCCAGCAGTTCCCCACCGGGACTAGCGGGCTTCGGGGAGCTGTTTTTT.

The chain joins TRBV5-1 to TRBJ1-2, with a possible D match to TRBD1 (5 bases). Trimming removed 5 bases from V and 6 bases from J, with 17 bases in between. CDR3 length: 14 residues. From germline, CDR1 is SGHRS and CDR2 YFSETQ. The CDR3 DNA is TGCGCCAGCAGATCGCCGGGACCGAGCGATGGCTACACCTTC. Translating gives CASRSPGPSDGYTF.

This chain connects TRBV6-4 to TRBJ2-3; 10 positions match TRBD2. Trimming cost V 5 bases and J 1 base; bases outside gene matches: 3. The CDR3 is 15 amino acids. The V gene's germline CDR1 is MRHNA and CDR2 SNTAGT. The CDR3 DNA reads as TGTGCCAGCAGTCCCGGGACTAGCGGCACAGATACGCAGTATTTT. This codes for CASSPGTSGTDTQYF.

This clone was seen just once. The chain's CDR3 is CASTIRDSGTEAFF. CDR3 bases: TGTGCCAGTACCATCCGGGACAGTGGGACTGAAGCTTTCTTT. V gene TRBV19 combines with J gene TRBJ1-1; 7 positions match TRBD1. The germline V gene encodes CDR1 LNHDA and CDR2 SQIVND (reference sequence). The CDR3 has 14 amino acids. The V gene end was trimmed by 7 bases and the J gene end by 5 bases; junction bases not matched to a gene: 10.

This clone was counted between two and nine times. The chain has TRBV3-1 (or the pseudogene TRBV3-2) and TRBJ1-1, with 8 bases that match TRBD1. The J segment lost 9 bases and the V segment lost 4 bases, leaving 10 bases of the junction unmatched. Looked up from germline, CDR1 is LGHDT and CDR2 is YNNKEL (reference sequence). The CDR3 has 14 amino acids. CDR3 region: CASSRGGQGVKAFF. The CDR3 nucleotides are TGTGCCAGCAGCCGAGGAGGACAGGGAGTAAAAGCTTTCTTT.

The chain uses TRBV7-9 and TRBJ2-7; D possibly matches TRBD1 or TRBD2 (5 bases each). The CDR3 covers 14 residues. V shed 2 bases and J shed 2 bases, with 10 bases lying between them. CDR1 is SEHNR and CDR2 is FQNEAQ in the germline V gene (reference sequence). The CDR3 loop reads CASSLRQGAYEQYF. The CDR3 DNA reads TGTGCCAGCAGCTTAAGGCAGGGAGCCTACGAGCAGTACTTC.

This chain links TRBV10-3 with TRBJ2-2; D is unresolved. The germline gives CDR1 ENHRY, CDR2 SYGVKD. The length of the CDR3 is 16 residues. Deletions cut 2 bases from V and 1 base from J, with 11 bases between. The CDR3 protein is CAISEVVGGNTGELFF. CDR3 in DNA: TGTGCCATCAGTGAGGTGGTGGGCGGGAACACCGGGGAGCTGTTTTTT.

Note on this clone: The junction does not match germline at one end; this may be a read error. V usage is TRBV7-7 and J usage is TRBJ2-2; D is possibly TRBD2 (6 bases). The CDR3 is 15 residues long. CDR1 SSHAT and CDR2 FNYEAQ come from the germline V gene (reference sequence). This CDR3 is CASSLDGTNTGELFF. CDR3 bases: TGTGCTAGCAGCCTGGACGGGACTAACACCGGGGAGCTGTTTTTT.

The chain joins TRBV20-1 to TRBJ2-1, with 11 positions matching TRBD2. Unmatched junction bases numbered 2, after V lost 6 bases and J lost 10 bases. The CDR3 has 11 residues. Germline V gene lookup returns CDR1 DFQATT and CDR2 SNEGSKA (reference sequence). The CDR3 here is CSARLAGEQFF. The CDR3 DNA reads TGCAGTGCCAGACTAGCGGGAGAGCAGTTCTTC.

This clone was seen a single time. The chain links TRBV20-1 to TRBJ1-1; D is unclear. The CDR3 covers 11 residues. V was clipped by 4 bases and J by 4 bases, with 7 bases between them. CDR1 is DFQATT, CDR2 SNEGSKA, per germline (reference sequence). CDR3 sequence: CSATEGTEAFF. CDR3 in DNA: TGCAGTGCTACAGAGGGCACTGAAGCTTTCTTT.

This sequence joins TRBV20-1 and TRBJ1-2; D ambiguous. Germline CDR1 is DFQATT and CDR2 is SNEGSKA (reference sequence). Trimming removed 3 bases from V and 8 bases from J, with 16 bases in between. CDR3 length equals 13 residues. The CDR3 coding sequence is TGCAGTGCTAGTAATCAAGGGCCAAGAGGCTACACCTTC. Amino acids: CSASNQGPRGYTF.

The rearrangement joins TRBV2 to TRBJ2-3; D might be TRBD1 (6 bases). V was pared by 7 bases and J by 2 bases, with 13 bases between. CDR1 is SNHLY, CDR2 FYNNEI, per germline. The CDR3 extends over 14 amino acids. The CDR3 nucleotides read TGTGCCAGCACCGCTTACAGGGCCACAGATACGCAGTATTTT. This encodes CASTAYRATDTQYF.